This T cell receptor beta chain came from a study of human T cells and chemical hapten exposure. Study-wide context: Per-sample TCR yield variability stemmed mainly from small pooled library volume differences.

Time point reported: pre-sensitization, week 0. Treatment meaning: therapeutic diphenylcyclopropenone sensitization with weekly scalp DPC. The study extracted total RNA from unfractionated whole blood. In every case, blood was obtained before the patch test was applied. Points on this clonotype: Its antigen is not known.

In the study's own analysis: Sample-level TCR yields exhibited a median of approximately 88,000, with a range of roughly 23,224 to 750,000. TCRdb ran MiXCR on the RACE reads and lists one entry per CDR3 protein. The authors' filters were not applied to this entry. The sample consists of tens of thousands of distinct CDR3 sequences, 9.5% to 10% of them appearing once. The study's findings and limits: Expanded TCRs made up significantly more big CDR3 similarity clusters than controls did.

The origin of this receptor is a woman aged 25 to 39 with alopecia areata. Some clones in this sample may be carry-over from other donors' samples. Sequenced material: whole blood, taken in connection with sensitization to the hapten diphenylcyclopropenone (DPC).

The CDR3 nucleotides read TGTGCCAGCAGTTCCAGTCCCAGACCTAATGAAAAACTGTTTTTT. Translated: CASSSSPRPNEKLFF. This sequence joins TRBV27 and TRBJ1-4; no definite D call. The length of the CDR3 is 15 residues. V was shortened by 4 bases and J by 3 bases, with 12 bases between the two germline ends. In germline, CDR1 is MNHEY, CDR2 SMNVEV (reference sequence).